One sample yielded the 7 T cell receptor beta chains listed below, sequenced in a study of blood T cell repertoires in COVID-19. Only in-frame clones appear in the TCRdb table, and some are missing; sequencing was by immunoSEQ multiplex PCR. The profile covers about 240,000 clones, with more than 75% appearing a single time and roughly 3.5% taken by the ten largest. Sequenced material: PBMCs or T cells enriched from blood (not recorded which). The receptors shown here come from a woman between 40 and 55 years old with acute COVID-19.

The V and J genes are TRBV24-1 and TRBJ2-7; 8 bases line up with TRBD2. Unmatched junction bases numbered 1, after V lost 4 bases and J lost 0 bases. Germline CDR1 KGHDR, CDR2 SFDVKD. The CDR3 is made up of 14 amino acids. In nucleotides, the CDR3 is TGTGCCACCAGTGAAAGCGGGAGCTCCTACGAGCAGTACTTC. It translates to CATSESGSSYEQYF.

The chain joins TRBV9 to TRBJ2-1, with D uncertain. Trimming took 0 bases from V and 5 from J, leaving 12 bases between them. Germline-derived CDR1 and CDR2 are SGDLS and YYNGEE. This CDR3 is built from 15 residues. The CDR3 is CASSVEATPNNEQFF. For the CDR3, the DNA is TGTGCCAGCAGCGTAGAAGCTACCCCCAACAATGAGCAGTTCTTC.

The gene calls are TRBV7-8 and TRBJ1-3; TRBD1 matches 9 bases. Germline loops: CDR1 SGHVS, CDR2 FQNEAQ. With 4 bases clipped from V and 3 bases from J, the junction kept 7 bases outside the gene matches. The CDR3 is 16 amino acids. CDR3 in amino acids: CASSSKQGAIGNTIYF. CDR3 nucleotide sequence: TGTGCCAGCAGCTCTAAACAGGGGGCAATTGGAAACACCATATATTTT.

This clone was picked up a small number of times. This chain connects TRBV5-1 to TRBJ2-1; 7 bases are a match to TRBD2. Germline V gives CDR1 SGHRS, CDR2 YFSETQ. Trimming at V came to 4 bases and at J to 8 bases, leaving 6 bases not matched to a gene. CDR3 size: 13 residues. The CDR3 is CASSRGGRDEQFF. The CDR3, as DNA: TGCGCCAGCAGCCGGGGAGGGCGCGATGAGCAGTTCTTC.

V usage is TRBV11-2 and J usage is TRBJ2-5; 12 bases are shared with TRBD2. Germline CDR1 and CDR2: SGHAT and FQNNGV. This CDR3 region has 18 residues. After removal of 3 bases from V and 4 bases from J, the junction contained 12 bases not matched to a gene. CDR3 in amino acids: CASSFTLAGGGMVETQYF. The CDR3 coding sequence is TGTGCCAGCAGCTTCACGCTAGCGGGAGGGGGTATGGTAGAGACCCAGTACTTC.

The gene calls are TRBV11-2 and TRBJ2-7; D remains unclear. This CDR3 region has 14 residues. Trimming left V 5 bases short and J 7 bases short, with 18 bases between. The germline V gene has CDR1 SGHAT and CDR2 FQNNGV. As DNA, the CDR3 is TGTGCCAGCAGCCTAAGACTCGGCCCGGAGGAGCAGTACTTC. Translating gives CASSLRLGPEEQYF.

This clone was seen a single time. This chain connects TRBV7-8 to TRBJ2-5; 7 bases match TRBD2. Germline V gene sequence: CDR1 SGHVS, CDR2 FQNEAQ. CDR3 length equals 13 residues. J lost 5 bases, V lost 3 bases, and 3 bases had no gene match. CDR3 protein: CASSLDGGETQYF. DNA of the CDR3: TGTGCCAGCAGCTTGGACGGGGGGGAGACCCAGTACTTC.